These 22 T cell receptor beta chains were sequenced from one sample in a study of CXCR3-negative and CXCR3-positive naive CD8 T cells. UMI-labeled TRB cDNA libraries were prepared by 5' RACE. TCRdb re-called the 5' RACE reads; one entry per CDR3 protein, DNA not given. This repertoire includes 38,000 or so distinct CDR3 sequences. Sequencing used naive CXCR3- CD8+ T cells from blood. Specified subset: CD45RO-CCR7+CD27+CD95- naive CD8+ T cells lacking CXCR3 (TNR3-). The origin of the receptors is a human donor in good health. Some clones in this sample may be carry-over from other donors' samples.

This chain joins TRBV7-8 and TRBJ2-6; without DNA, the TCRdb call of TRBD2 cannot be checked. In germline, CDR1 is SGHVS, CDR2 FQNEAQ. The CDR3 extends over 14 amino acids. Here the CDR3 reads CASRTGGGANVLTF. Together with reference TRBV7-8 and TRBJ2-6, the CDR3 gives the full variable domain: GAGVSQSPRYKVAKRGQDVALRCDPISGHVSLFWYQQALGQGPEFLTYFQNEAQLDKSGLPSDRFFAERPEGSVSTLKIQRTQQEDSAVYLCASRTGGGANVLTFGAGSRLTVL.

This chain joins TRBV7-3 and TRBJ2-1; TCRdb's assignment of TRBD1 cannot be checked, as there is no DNA. Germline assignment: CDR1 SGHTA and CDR2 FQGTGA. The CDR3 sequence is 19 residues long. The CDR3 sequence is CASSLAGRGSISSYNEQFF.

This rearrangement joins TRBV29-1 to TRBJ1-1; TCRdb designates TRBD1, a call that cannot be tested without DNA. This CDR3 spans 13 amino acids. Germline values: CDR1 SQVTM, CDR2 ANQGSEA. The CDR3 sequence: CSAQTDANTEAFF.

The rearrangement uses TRBV14 and TRBJ2-3; the TCRdb call, TRBD1, lacks DNA for checking. Germline CDR1 and CDR2: SGHDN and FVKESK. The CDR3 has 16 amino acids. The CDR3 spells CASSQGYRGDTDTQYF.

The J gene is TRBJ2-1, the V gene TRBV29-1; TCRdb outputs TRBD1, but without DNA this stays unchecked. CDR3 size: 16 residues. The germline V gene encodes CDR1 SQVTM and CDR2 ANQGSEA. CDR3: CSGAGSGGVAHNEQFF.

This clonotype registers medium-sized by frequency. V gene TRBV11-2 combines with J gene TRBJ2-1. This CDR3 is built from 13 residues. Looked up from germline, CDR1 is SGHAT and CDR2 is FQNNGV. The CDR3 sequence is CASSLQRHNEQFF.

The V call is TRBV28, the J call TRBJ2-7; TCRdb selects TRBD1, and the lack of DNA leaves this call unchecked. Germline V gives CDR1 MDHEN, CDR2 SYDVKM. This CDR3 comprises 19 residues. The CDR3 is CASSLKLSGGEVSSYEQYF.

The chain carries TRBV3-1 and TRBJ1-1; checking the TCRdb D call of TRBD1 is not possible without DNA. The germline V gene has CDR1 LGHDT and CDR2 YNNKEL (reference sequence). There are 14 residues in the CDR3. The CDR3 spells CASSQGYPGTEAFF.

The gene calls are TRBV23-1 and TRBJ2-1. TRBV23-1 carries the ORF label, with uncertain function. This CDR3 is 14 amino acids long. The CDR3 sequence: CASSRRGPYNEQFF.

The chain joins TRBV29-1 to TRBJ2-4. The CDR3 runs to 16 residues. Germline V lookup: CDR1 SQVTM, CDR2 ANQGSEA. CDR3 in amino acids: CSVEDLGPLAKNIQYF.

The V call is TRBV4-3, the J call TRBJ1-1. The CDR3 consists of 16 residues. Looked up from germline, CDR1 is LGHNA and CDR2 is YSLEER. The CDR3 reads CASSQEAFYSWTEAFF.

This chain joins TRBV5-5 and TRBJ1-1; no DNA is available, so the TRBD1 call from TCRdb remains unchecked. Germline CDR1 reads SGHKS; CDR2 reads YYEKEE (reference sequence). CDR3 size: 16 residues. The CDR3 here is CASSYTPGGMNTEAFF.

The V gene is TRBV11-3, the J gene TRBJ2-1; TCRdb reports TRBD1, a call that lacks DNA to check it against. The germline gives CDR1 SGHNT, CDR2 YENEEA. The CDR3 consists of 14 residues. CDR3 amino acids: CASSPRTGKNEQFF.

V and J are TRBV20-1 and TRBJ2-7. The germline gives CDR1 DFQATT, CDR2 SNEGSKA (reference sequence). The CDR3 covers 11 residues. CDR3 amino acids: CSARVIYEQYF.

The chain couples TRBV7-6 to TRBJ2-7; with no DNA, the TCRdb D assignment of TRBD1 cannot be verified. The germline V gene encodes CDR1 SGHVS and CDR2 FNYEAQ. This CDR3 is 15 amino acids long. CDR3 loop: CASSPSAGGFYEQYF.

This chain uses TRBV29-1 with TRBJ2-1. From germline, CDR1 is SQVTM and CDR2 ANQGSEA. The CDR3 consists of 13 residues. This CDR3 reads CSVEDSPYNEQFF.

V gene TRBV29-1 combines with J gene TRBJ2-7; TCRdb returns TRBD1, unconfirmable since there is no DNA. CDR3 size: 11 residues. The germline gives CDR1 SQVTM, CDR2 ANQGSEA. The CDR3 sequence: CSVGPPYEQYF.

The rearrangement joins TRBV9 to TRBJ2-1. CDR3 size: 12 residues. Germline CDR1 and CDR2: SGDLS and YYNGEE. The CDR3: CASSVAGNEQFF. Drawing the rest from reference TRBV9 and TRBJ2-1, the complete variable domain is DSGVTQTPKHLITATGQRVTLRCSPRSGDLSVYWYQQSLDQGLQFLIQYYNGEERAKGNILERFSAQQFPDLHSELNLSSLELGDSALYFCASSVAGNEQFFGPGTRLTVL.

The chain joins TRBV18 to TRBJ2-7; TCRdb calls TRBD1, which cannot be checked without DNA. The CDR3 totals 15 residues. Germline V gives CDR1 KGHSH, CDR2 LQKENI. The CDR3: CASSPLEQGGYEQYF.

The gene calls are TRBV23-1 and TRBJ2-1; TCRdb gives TRBD2 as the D gene, but with no DNA this cannot be confirmed. TRBV23-1 is identified as an open reading frame with a role that is uncertain. This CDR3 is built from 15 residues. CDR3 sequence: CASSQSRGVDNEQFF.

The chain uses TRBV27 and TRBJ1-2. The germline V gene encodes CDR1 MNHEY and CDR2 SMNVEV (reference sequence). CDR3 length: 11 amino acids. The CDR3 loop reads CASRDGYGYTF.

The chain couples TRBV6-2 or TRBV6-3 to TRBJ2-2; the D call of TRBD1 rests on TCRdb alone, since no DNA is present to check it. The CDR3 is 17 residues long. The germline gives CDR1 MNHEY, CDR2 SVGEGT. The CDR3: CASTETGTGVYTGELFF.